The clone carrying this TCR beta chain has just one count. Original analysis: Nucleated cell number was recorded as an estimate derived from reference gene primer amplification. Sequenced by immunoSEQ multiplex PCR; TCRdb stores in-frame clones only, minus some. The DNA was the basis for D and trimming; V, J and clone size are from that table. Of about 150,000 clones in the sample, about 92% were seen once. V was clipped by 3 bases and J by 7 bases, with 5 bases between them. The CDR3 covers 11 residues. Germline V gene lookup returns CDR1 SGDLS and CDR2 YYNGEE. The data belong to a study of blood T cell repertoires in COVID-19. As for the study in general: Samples taken during acute and convalescent COVID-19 were collected in the United States, Italy and Spain. In each case, the material was cDNA or gDNA derived from T cells, B-cell-depleted T cells, or PBMCs.

Sequencing used peripheral blood. This receptor was taken from a human donor in a cohort sampled during active COVID-19. The J gene is TRBJ1-3, the V gene TRBV9; D remains ambiguous. In nucleotides, the CDR3 is TGTGCCAGCAGCGGTCGTAACACCATATATTTT. Translation gives CASSGRNTIYF.